These 13 T cell receptor beta chains originate from one sample sequenced in a study of PD-L1 blockade in urothelial cancer (dated by TCRdb to about 2017). Library preparation used the immunoSEQ multiplex PCR assay. The immuneACCESS repertoire file appears here via TCRdb, limited to in-frame rearrangements. These files lack a portion of the clones; in checked studies, under half of the deficit traces to unresolved V genes, and the cause of the others is not known. Recorded for this sample are about 100,000 clones; about 89% of them occurred a single time. Under 0.95% of the sample is taken by the ten largest. The sequenced sample was PBMCs, obtained around atezolizumab (anti-PD-L1) treatment. The receptors shown here come from a woman at least 80 years old with urothelial cancer.

The rearrangement uses TRBV6-1 and TRBJ1-2; TRBD1 is a possible D gene (5 bases). The ends were cut back, 3 bases at V and 8 bases at J, with 16 bases in the middle. Germline V gene lookup returns CDR1 MNHNS and CDR2 SASEGT. There are 14 residues in the CDR3. CDR3 amino acids: CASSEVREVWGYTF. In DNA form, the CDR3 reads TGTGCCAGCAGTGAGGTCAGGGAGGTTTGGGGCTACACCTTC.

The chain uses TRBV30 and TRBJ2-2; D not certain. Trimming removed 2 bases at V and 4 bases at J, with 8 bases between. CDR3 size: 13 residues. CDR1 GTSNPN and CDR2 SVGIG come from the germline V gene (reference sequence). As DNA, the CDR3 is TGTGCCTGGAGTAGACGGAGCACCGGGGAGCTGTTTTTT. It translates to CAWSRRSTGELFF.

The chain is built from TRBV7-9 and TRBJ1-2; D remains ambiguous. V was cut by 4 bases and J by 7 bases, with 10 bases left in between. This CDR3 has 12 amino acids. Germline-derived CDR1 and CDR2 are SEHNR and FQNEAQ (reference sequence). The CDR3 DNA reads as TGTGCCAGCAGCTCTGTAGATCTTGGCTACACCTTC. This gives the protein CASSSVDLGYTF.

The chain links TRBV28 to TRBJ2-1; D possibly corresponds to TRBD1 (5 bases). The CDR3 loop spans 16 amino acids. With 5 bases removed from V and 9 bases from J, the gap between germline ends came to 23 bases. Germline CDR1 MDHEN, CDR2 SYDVKM. The CDR3 loop is CASSPSRTFFLPEQFF. CDR3 DNA: TGTGCCAGCAGTCCAAGTCGGACATTCTTCCTCCCTGAGCAGTTCTTC.

This sequence joins TRBV5-5 and TRBJ1-1; no definite D call. The CDR3 has 15 amino acids. The germline V gene has CDR1 SGHKS and CDR2 YYEKEE (reference sequence). V was trimmed by 4 bases and J by 2 bases, leaving 15 bases between them. In nucleotides, the CDR3 is TGTGCCAGCAGCCCCGGAGTGCTTCTTAACACTGAAGCTTTCTTT. Amino acid sequence: CASSPGVLLNTEAFF. Variable domain in full (rest from reference TRBV5-5 and TRBJ1-1): DAGVTQSPTHLIKTRGQQVTLRCSPISGHKSVSWYQQVLGQGPQFIFQYYEKEERGRGNFPDRFSARQFPNYSSELNVNALLLGDSALYLCASSPGVLLNTEAFFGQGTRLTVV.

V gene TRBV9 combines with J gene TRBJ2-7; 7 positions agree with TRBD2. The V gene's germline CDR1 is SGDLS and CDR2 YYNGEE. Trimming removed 0 bases from V and 7 bases from J; junction bases left unmatched: 10. The CDR3 sequence is 15 residues long. The CDR3: CASSVVSGGEGEQYF. The CDR3 coding sequence is TGTGCCAGCAGCGTAGTTTCGGGGGGTGAGGGAGAGCAGTACTTC.

This chain links TRBV30 with TRBJ2-5; D possibly corresponds to TRBD1 (6 bases). Germline CDR1 reads GTSNPN; CDR2 reads SVGIG (reference sequence). The CDR3 runs 13 residues. Trimming stripped 5 bases from V and 5 bases from J, with 15 bases between. The CDR3 sequence is CAWVQGFGETQYF. The CDR3, as DNA: TGTGCCTGGGTACAGGGATTCGGGGAGACCCAGTACTTC.

V and J are TRBV9 and TRBJ2-7; 9 bases agree with TRBD2. The V gene end was trimmed by 6 bases and the J gene end by 6 bases; junction bases not matched to a gene: 7. The CDR3 contains 13 residues. Germline-derived CDR1 and CDR2 are SGDLS and YYNGEE. In DNA form, the CDR3 reads TGTGCCAGCACCGGTAGCGGGAGCGGCGAGCAGTACTTC. This codes for CASTGSGSGEQYF.

This rearrangement joins TRBV18 to TRBJ2-3, with D possibly being TRBD2 (5 bases). The germline V gene has CDR1 KGHSH and CDR2 LQKENI. This CDR3 comprises 14 residues. V shed 4 bases and J shed 3 bases, with 11 bases lying between them. CDR3 loop: CASSLPTTTDTQYF. The CDR3 DNA reads as TGTGCCAGCTCACTCCCGACTACGACAGATACGCAGTATTTT.

V usage is TRBV27 and J usage is TRBJ2-3; possibly TRBD1 for D (6 bases). The germline V and J ends were trimmed by 5 bases and 1 base, with 16 bases remaining between them. The CDR3 has 16 residues. Germline lookup yields CDR1 MNHEY and CDR2 SMNVEV (reference sequence). Here the CDR3 DNA reads TGTGCCAGCAGTCCTGCCAGGGGTTTGGGCACAGATACGCAGTATTTT. Protein product: CASSPARGLGTDTQYF.

This rearrangement joins TRBV5-6 to TRBJ2-1, with TRBD2 matching 7 bases. Germline V gives CDR1 SGHDT, CDR2 YYEEEE. The CDR3 has 13 amino acids. J lost 10 bases, V lost 5 bases, and 9 bases had no gene match. CDR3 coding DNA: TGTGCCAGCAGGAAGTGGGAGGGTCGGGAGCAGTTCTTC. The encoded protein is CASRKWEGREQFF.

The chain recombines TRBV27 with TRBJ1-1, with D perhaps TRBD1 (6 bases). The CDR3 contains 19 residues. The V end lost 3 bases, the J end lost 0 bases, and 23 bases lay between the germline ends. The germline CDR1 and CDR2 sequences are MNHEY and SMNVEV (reference sequence). Here the CDR3 reads CASSLNPSGTLGLNTEAFF. CDR3 DNA: TGTGCCAGCAGTTTGAACCCCTCGGGGACACTGGGACTGAACACTGAAGCTTTCTTT.

The rearrangement joins TRBV19 to TRBJ1-5; weak D call: TRBD1 (6 bases). This CDR3 comprises 16 residues. V lost 3 bases and J 0 bases, leaving 12 bases between the germline ends. Germline CDR1 and CDR2: LNHDA and SQIVND (reference sequence). The CDR3 sequence is CASSIPFRGSNQPQHF. CDR3 coding DNA: TGTGCCAGTAGTATCCCCTTCAGGGGTAGCAATCAGCCCCAGCATTTT.